One and the same sample provided the 19 T cell receptor beta chains below, sequenced in a study of blood T cell repertoires in COVID-19. Assay used: immunoSEQ multiplex PCR; TCRdb lists only in-frame clones, some missing. The top ten clones hold 2.5% to 3% of a sample with 62,000 or so clones, more than 80% of them seen once. Sequencing was performed on peripheral blood. Every receptor here comes from a man in his forties or fifties with acute or convalescent COVID-19.

V and J are TRBV6-5 and TRBJ2-5; TRBD2 might be the D (6 bases). Per germline, CDR1 MNHEY and CDR2 SVGAGI. CDR3 length equals 14 residues. The germline V and J ends were trimmed by 5 bases and 3 bases, with 13 bases remaining between them. CDR3 DNA sequence: TGTGCCAGCAGTACCGGGACTGCAAAAGAGACCCAGTACTTC. Protein sequence: CASSTGTAKETQYF.

The chain carries TRBV6-5 and TRBJ2-2; D is undetermined. The V gene lost 4 bases and the J gene lost 7 bases, with 10 bases spanning the gap. CDR1 is MNHEY and CDR2 is SVGAGI in the germline V gene. The CDR3 is 13 amino acids. The CDR3 nucleotides read TGTGCCAGCAGTTTCGCGACTGGCGGGGAGCTGTTTTTT. Translation: CASSFATGGELFF.

This rearrangement joins TRBV30 to TRBJ2-2; D possibly corresponds to TRBD1 (6 bases). Germline V gene data show CDR1 as GTSNPN and CDR2 as SVGIG (reference sequence). CDR3 size: 14 residues. Trimming removed 4 bases at V and 1 base at J, with 10 bases between. The CDR3 reads CAWMTRGNTGELFF. The CDR3 DNA sequence: TGTGCCTGGATGACCAGGGGGAACACCGGGGAGCTGTTTTTT.

The rearrangement joins TRBV5-1 to TRBJ2-5, with a tentative D call TRBD1 (7 bases). Trimming removed 2 bases at V and 4 bases at J, with 15 bases between. The length of the CDR3 is 15 residues. Germline values: CDR1 SGHRS, CDR2 YFSETQ. The CDR3 nucleotides read TGCGCCAGCAGCTTCTCCCAGGGGGGAGTAGAGACCCAGTACTTC. This translates into CASSFSQGGVETQYF.

This chain joins TRBV5-1 and TRBJ2-3; 9 bases fit TRBD2. This CDR3 comprises 16 residues. Germline CDR1 SGHRS, CDR2 YFSETQ. V dropped 1 base and J dropped 3; count of bases not matched to a gene: 6. The DNA of the CDR3 is TGCGCCAGCAGCTTGCCTAGCGGGACAATTACAGATACGCAGTATTTT. As protein: CASSLPSGTITDTQYF.

There are a few counts of this clone. The genes are TRBV30 and TRBJ1-5; D may be TRBD1 (5 bases). CDR3 length equals 14 residues. The V end lost 3 bases, the J end lost 7 bases, and 16 bases lay between the germline ends. Germline CDR1 is GTSNPN and CDR2 is SVGIG (reference sequence). The DNA for the CDR3 is TGTGCCTGGAGAAACCAGGGTTCTGGCCAGCCCCAGCATTTT. Its translation: CAWRNQGSGQPQHF.

The V gene is TRBV19, the J gene TRBJ2-2; 10 nucleotides line up with TRBD2. The CDR3 loop spans 16 amino acids. Germline lookup yields CDR1 LNHDA and CDR2 SQIVND (reference sequence). V dropped 2 bases and J dropped 4; count of bases not matched to a gene: 4. The CDR3 sequence: CASSILAGDPTGELFF. In nucleotides, the CDR3 is TGTGCCAGTAGTATACTAGCGGGAGATCCCACCGGGGAGCTGTTTTTT.

The V and J genes are TRBV27 and TRBJ1-6; 10 bases map to TRBD1. From germline, CDR1 is MNHEY and CDR2 SMNVEV (reference sequence). The trim removed 6 bases at V and 2 bases at J, leaving 4 bases unmatched. The CDR3 covers 16 residues. CDR3 in amino acids: CASRLDRGTYNSPLHF. The CDR3 DNA follows: TGTGCCAGCAGACTGGACAGGGGGACCTATAATTCACCCCTCCACTTT.

This chain uses TRBV2 with TRBJ1-5; D unresolved. Germline V CDR1 and CDR2: SNHLY, FYNNEI. CDR3 length: 16 residues. The germline V and J ends were trimmed by 7 bases and 5 bases, with 21 bases remaining between them. The CDR3 coding sequence is TGTGCCAGCACCCCCGGCGGCACCCGGCACTATCAGCCCCAGCATTTT. Translated: CASTPGGTRHYQPQHF.

The CDR3: CSVDSYNEQFF. The CDR3 DNA is TGCAGCGTCGACAGTTACAATGAGCAGTTCTTC. V is TRBV29-1 and J is TRBJ2-1; possibly TRBD1 for D (5 bases). Germline V gives CDR1 SQVTM, CDR2 ANQGSEA. The V gene lost 6 bases and the J gene lost 4 bases, with 7 bases spanning the gap. The CDR3 loop spans 11 amino acids.

V usage is TRBV19 and J usage is TRBJ2-1; TRBD2 matches at 8 bases. J gave up 5 bases and V 5 bases, and 11 bases lay outside the gene matches. Looked up from germline, CDR1 is LNHDA and CDR2 is SQIVND (reference sequence). The length of the CDR3 is 16 residues. The CDR3 DNA reads as TGTGCCAGTAGTCCCTCAGCGGGAGCTGTCAACAATGAGCAGTTCTTC. It encodes CASSPSAGAVNNEQFF.

The V gene is TRBV6-5, the J gene TRBJ2-7; 7 nucleotides line up with TRBD2. Germline CDR1 reads MNHEY; CDR2 reads SVGAGI. The CDR3 runs 16 residues. V trimming: 2 bases; J trimming: 3 bases; junction bases outside the gene matches: 10. CDR3: CASSYGYTAGDYEQYF. CDR3 nucleotides: TGTGCCAGCAGTTACGGGTACACCGCGGGAGACTACGAGCAGTACTTC.

The J gene is TRBJ1-2, the V gene TRBV6-2 or TRBV6-3; perhaps TRBD1 as D (6 bases). Germline CDR1 is MNHEY and CDR2 is SVGEGT. V was trimmed by 2 bases and J by 6 bases, leaving 10 bases between them. This CDR3 has 13 residues. For the CDR3, the DNA is TGTGCCAGCAGTTACCTGGGGGCGCATGGCTACACCTTC. Translation: CASSYLGAHGYTF.

The chain is built from TRBV7-2 and TRBJ2-3, with TRBD1 matching 11 bases. The V gene's germline CDR1 is SGHTA and CDR2 FQGNSA. The CDR3 has 15 amino acids. V lost 4 bases and J lost 6; bases outside the gene matches: 6. The CDR3 spells CASSSRTGGADTQYF. For the CDR3, the DNA is TGTGCCAGCAGCTCGCGGACAGGGGGCGCGGATACGCAGTATTTT.

The table lists this clone with a few counts. V usage is TRBV5-6 and J usage is TRBJ1-2, with a tentative D call TRBD1 (5 bases). The CDR3 length is 14 residues. Germline V CDR1 and CDR2: SGHDT, YYEEEE. Trimming left V 1 base short and J 5 bases short, with 12 bases between. The CDR3 DNA is TGTGCCAGCAGCTTGTGGATCAGGGTTTATGGCTACACCTTC. Translation: CASSLWIRVYGYTF.

The rearrangement uses TRBV20-1 and TRBJ1-5; D gene uncertain. Germline loops: CDR1 DFQATT, CDR2 SNEGSKA (reference sequence). The V gene lost 3 bases and the J gene lost 5 bases, with 8 bases spanning the gap. The CDR3 runs 12 residues. The CDR3 nucleotides are TGCAGTGCTAGTAGGCAGGATCAGCCCCAGCATTTT. Translation gives CSASRQDQPQHF.

J is TRBJ1-4 and V is TRBV27; 9 nucleotides line up with TRBD1. The CDR3 is 15 amino acids. The ends lost 5 bases at V and 4 bases at J; junction bases unmatched: 5. CDR1 is MNHEY and CDR2 is SMNVEV in the germline V gene (reference sequence). The CDR3 here is CASSTPGQGNEKLFF. The CDR3 region has the DNA TGTGCCAGCAGTACCCCGGGACAGGGTAATGAAAAACTGTTTTTT. The full variable domain, completed using reference TRBV27 and TRBJ1-4, is EAQVTQNPRYLITVTGKKLTVTCSQNMNHEYMSWYRQDPGLGLRQIYYSMNVEVTDKGDVPEGYKVSRKEKRNFPLILESPSPNQTSLYFCASSTPGQGNEKLFFGSGTQLSVL.

The gene calls are TRBV7-2 and TRBJ2-3; D might be TRBD2 (5 bases). The length of the CDR3 is 16 residues. V dropped 5 bases and J dropped 1 base, with 16 bases sitting between them. Per germline, CDR1 SGHTA and CDR2 FQGNSA. The CDR3 reads CASSIGGGTRTDTQYF. The CDR3 DNA reads TGTGCCAGCAGCATAGGCGGAGGTACCCGCACAGATACGCAGTATTTT.

This chain uses TRBV6-5 with TRBJ2-7; D not resolved. V lost 1 base to trimming and J lost 3 bases, with 16 bases between them. There are 16 residues in the CDR3. Germline loops: CDR1 MNHEY, CDR2 SVGAGI. CDR3 coding DNA: TGTGCCAGCAGTTACTACGGCAGGCTCGGTCGCTACGAGCAGTACTTC. As protein: CASSYYGRLGRYEQYF.